The sequence of this TCR beta chain was determined in a study of blood T cell repertoires in COVID-19. Study-wide context: Material from acute and convalescent COVID-19 was sourced from the United States, Italy and Spain. The analysed material was cDNA or gDNA that came from T cells, B-cell-depleted T cells, or PBMCs.

Between the trimmed V and J ends, which lost 4 bases and 0 bases, there was a span of 11 bases. The CDR3 loop spans 15 amino acids. Germline values: CDR1 LNHDA, CDR2 SQIVND (reference sequence). As handled by the study authors: Amplification of reference gene primers was used by the study to estimate nucleated cell counts. The protocol was immunoSEQ multiplex PCR, while the TCRdb copy is restricted to in-frame clones and leaves out a portion. Clone size and V and J calls were adopted from that table, with D and trimming inferred from the DNA. The sample includes about 360,000 clones, about 87% of them seen just once.

This chain connects TRBV19 to TRBJ2-3; no clear D gene. This receptor was identified in a human donor in a cohort sampled during active COVID-19. Sequencing was done on a sample of peripheral blood. The CDR3 loop is CASSTETGSTDTQYF. CDR3 nucleotide sequence: TGTGCCAGTAGTACTGAGACGGGTAGCACAGATACGCAGTATTTT.